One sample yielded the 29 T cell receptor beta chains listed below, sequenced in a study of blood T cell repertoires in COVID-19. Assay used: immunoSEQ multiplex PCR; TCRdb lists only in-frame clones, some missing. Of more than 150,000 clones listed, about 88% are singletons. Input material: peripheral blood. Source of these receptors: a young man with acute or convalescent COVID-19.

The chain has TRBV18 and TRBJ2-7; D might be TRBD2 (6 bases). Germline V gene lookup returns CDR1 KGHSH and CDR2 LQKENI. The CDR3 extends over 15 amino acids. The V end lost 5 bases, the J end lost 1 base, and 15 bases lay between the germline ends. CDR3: CASSGGLTPSYEQYF. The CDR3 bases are TGTGCCAGCTCAGGAGGGTTAACACCGTCCTACGAGCAGTACTTC.

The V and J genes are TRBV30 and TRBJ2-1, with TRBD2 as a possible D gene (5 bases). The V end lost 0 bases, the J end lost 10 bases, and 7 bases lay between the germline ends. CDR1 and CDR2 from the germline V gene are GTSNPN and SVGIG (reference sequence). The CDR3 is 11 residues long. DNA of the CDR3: TGTGCCTGGAGTGTACTAGGGGAGCAGTTCTTC. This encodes CAWSVLGEQFF.

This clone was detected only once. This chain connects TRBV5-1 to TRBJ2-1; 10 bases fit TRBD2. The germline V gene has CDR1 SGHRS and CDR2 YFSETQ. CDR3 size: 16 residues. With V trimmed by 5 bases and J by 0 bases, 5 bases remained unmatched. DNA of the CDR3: TGCGCCAGCAGTTTAGCGGGGGGCCTCTCCTACAATGAGCAGTTCTTC. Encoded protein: CASSLAGGLSYNEQFF.

CDR3 amino acids: CASSYGDSQNYGYTF. In DNA form, the CDR3 reads TGTGCCAGCAGTTACGGGGACAGTCAAAACTATGGCTACACCTTC. V is TRBV6-6 and J is TRBJ1-2, with 7 nucleotides matching TRBD1. The CDR3 has 15 amino acids. Germline values: CDR1 MNHNY, CDR2 SVGAGI (reference sequence). V lost 2 bases to trimming and J lost 2 bases; unmatched junction nucleotides: 5.

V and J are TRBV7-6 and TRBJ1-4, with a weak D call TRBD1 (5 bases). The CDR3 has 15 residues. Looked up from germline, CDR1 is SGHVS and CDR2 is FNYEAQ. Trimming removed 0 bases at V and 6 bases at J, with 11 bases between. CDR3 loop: CASSLARGEDEKLFF. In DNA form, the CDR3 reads TGTGCCAGCAGCTTAGCGCGGGGGGAGGATGAAAAACTGTTTTTT.

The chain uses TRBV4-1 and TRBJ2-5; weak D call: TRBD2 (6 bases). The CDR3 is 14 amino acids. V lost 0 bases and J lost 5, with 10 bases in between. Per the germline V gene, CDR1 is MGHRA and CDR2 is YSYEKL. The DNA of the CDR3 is TGCGCCAGCAGCCAAGATACTAGCCGCGAGACCCAGTACTTC. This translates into CASSQDTSRETQYF.

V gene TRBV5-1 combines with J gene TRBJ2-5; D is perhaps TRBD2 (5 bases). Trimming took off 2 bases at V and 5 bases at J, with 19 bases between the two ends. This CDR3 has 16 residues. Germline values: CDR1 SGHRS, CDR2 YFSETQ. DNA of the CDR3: TGCGCCAGCAGCTTCCGGGAACAGAACATCTTGGAGACCCAGTACTTC. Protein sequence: CASSFREQNILETQYF. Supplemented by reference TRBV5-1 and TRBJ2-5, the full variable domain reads KAGVTQTPRYLIKTRGQQVTLSCSPISGHRSVSWYQQTPGQGLQFLFEYFSETQRNKGNFPGRFSGRQFSNSRSEMNVSTLELGDSALYLCASSFREQNILETQYFGPGTRLLVL.

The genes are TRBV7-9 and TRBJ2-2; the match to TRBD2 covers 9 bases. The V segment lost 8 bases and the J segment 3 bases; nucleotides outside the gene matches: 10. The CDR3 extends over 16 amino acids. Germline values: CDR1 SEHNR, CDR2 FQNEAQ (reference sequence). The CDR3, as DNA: TGTGCCAGCTGGTACCCTAGCGGGGTACACACCGGGGAGCTGTTTTTT. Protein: CASWYPSGVHTGELFF.

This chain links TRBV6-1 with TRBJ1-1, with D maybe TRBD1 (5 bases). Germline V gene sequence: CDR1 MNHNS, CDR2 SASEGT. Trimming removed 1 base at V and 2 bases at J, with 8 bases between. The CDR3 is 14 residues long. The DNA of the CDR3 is TGTGCCAGCAGTGAAGACAGGATCAACACTGAAGCTTTCTTT. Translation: CASSEDRINTEAFF.

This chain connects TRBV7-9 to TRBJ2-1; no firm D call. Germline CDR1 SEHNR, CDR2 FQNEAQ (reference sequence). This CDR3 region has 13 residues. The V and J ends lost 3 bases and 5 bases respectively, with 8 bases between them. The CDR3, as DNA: TGTGCCAGCAGCTTCTACAGAGACAATGAGCAGTTCTTC. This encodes CASSFYRDNEQFF. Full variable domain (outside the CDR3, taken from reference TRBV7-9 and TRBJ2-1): DTGVSQNPRHKITKRGQNVTFRCDPISEHNRLYWYRQTLGQGPEFLTYFQNEAQLEKSRLLSDRFSAERPKGSFSTLEIQRTEQGDSAMYLCASSFYRDNEQFFGPGTRLTVL.

DNA of the CDR3: TGCGCCAGCAGCTTAGACAGTGGTCCGATCGGGGAGACCCAGTACTTC. The encoded protein is CASSLDSGPIGETQYF. The chain has TRBV5-1 and TRBJ2-5, with a weak D call TRBD1 (5 bases). From germline, CDR1 is SGHRS and CDR2 YFSETQ. This CDR3 contains 16 residues. Trimming stripped 2 bases from V and 5 bases from J, with 19 bases between.

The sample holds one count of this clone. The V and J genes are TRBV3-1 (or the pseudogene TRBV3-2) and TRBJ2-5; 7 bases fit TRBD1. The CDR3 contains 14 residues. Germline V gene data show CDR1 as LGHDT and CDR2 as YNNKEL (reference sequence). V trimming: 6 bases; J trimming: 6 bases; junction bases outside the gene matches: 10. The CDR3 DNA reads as TGTGCCAGCAGTCCCACAGGGGTTAGGAAGACCCAGTACTTC. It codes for CASSPTGVRKTQYF.

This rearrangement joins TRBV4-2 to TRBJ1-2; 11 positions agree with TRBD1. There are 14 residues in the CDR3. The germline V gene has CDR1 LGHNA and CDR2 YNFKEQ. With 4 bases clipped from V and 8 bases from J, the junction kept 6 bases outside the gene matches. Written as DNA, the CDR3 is TGTGCCAGCAGCCCCCGGGACAGGGGGTTCGGCTACACCTTC. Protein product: CASSPRDRGFGYTF.

CDR3 sequence: CASSHGTGNNQPQHF. CDR3 DNA: TGTGCCAGCAGCCACGGGACAGGGAATAATCAGCCCCAGCATTTT. The gene calls are TRBV5-6 and TRBJ1-5; the match to TRBD1 covers 9 bases. Germline-derived CDR1 and CDR2 are SGHDT and YYEEEE. Unmatched junction bases numbered 6, after V lost 4 bases and J lost 4 bases. This CDR3 region has 15 residues.

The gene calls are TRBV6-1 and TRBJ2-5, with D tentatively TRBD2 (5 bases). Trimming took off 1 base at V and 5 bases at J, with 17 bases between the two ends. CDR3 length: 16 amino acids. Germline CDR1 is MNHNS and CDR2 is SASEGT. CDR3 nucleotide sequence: TGTGCCAGCAGTGAAGATGGAGCGTGGAGGAGGGAGACCCAGTACTTC. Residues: CASSEDGAWRRETQYF.

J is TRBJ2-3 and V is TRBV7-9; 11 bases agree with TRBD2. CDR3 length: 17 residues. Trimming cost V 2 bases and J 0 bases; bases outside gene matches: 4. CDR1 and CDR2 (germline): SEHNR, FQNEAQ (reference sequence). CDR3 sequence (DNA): TGTGCCAGCAGCTTATTCCTAGCGGGGGGAAGCACAGATACGCAGTATTTT. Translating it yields CASSLFLAGGSTDTQYF.

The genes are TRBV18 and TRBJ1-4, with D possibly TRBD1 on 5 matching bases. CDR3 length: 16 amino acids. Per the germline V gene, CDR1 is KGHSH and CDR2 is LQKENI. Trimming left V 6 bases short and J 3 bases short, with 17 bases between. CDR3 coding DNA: TGTGCCAGCTCTCTACAACCAGGGAGGGCTAATGAAAAACTGTTTTTT. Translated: CASSLQPGRANEKLFF.

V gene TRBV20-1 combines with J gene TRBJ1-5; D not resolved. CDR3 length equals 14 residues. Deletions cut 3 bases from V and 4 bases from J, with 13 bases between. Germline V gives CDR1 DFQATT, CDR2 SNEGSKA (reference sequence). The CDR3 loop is CSASYGVKNQPQHF. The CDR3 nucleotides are TGCAGTGCTAGTTACGGGGTTAAGAATCAGCCCCAGCATTTT.

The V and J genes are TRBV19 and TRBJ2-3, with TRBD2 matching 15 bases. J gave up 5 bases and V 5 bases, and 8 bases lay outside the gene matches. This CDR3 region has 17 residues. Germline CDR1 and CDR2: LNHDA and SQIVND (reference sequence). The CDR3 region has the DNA TGTGCCAGTAGTCCCGGACTAGCGGGGGGGCGTATAGATACGCAGTATTTT. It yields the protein CASSPGLAGGRIDTQYF.

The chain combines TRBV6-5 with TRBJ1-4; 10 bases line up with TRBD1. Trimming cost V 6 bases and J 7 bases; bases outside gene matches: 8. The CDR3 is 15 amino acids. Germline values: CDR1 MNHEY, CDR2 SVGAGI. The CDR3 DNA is TGTGCCAGCAGCCTCGGGACAGGGGATGGTGAAAAACTGTTTTTT. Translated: CASSLGTGDGEKLFF.

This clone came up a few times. Here the CDR3 DNA reads TGTGCCAGCAGTGAAGCGCCGGGGGTTAACTATGGCTACACCTTC. Protein: CASSEAPGVNYGYTF. V is TRBV2 and J is TRBJ1-2, with a possible D match to TRBD1 (5 bases). The CDR3 consists of 15 residues. V was clipped by 0 bases and J by 1 base, with 9 bases between them. Per germline, CDR1 SNHLY and CDR2 FYNNEI.

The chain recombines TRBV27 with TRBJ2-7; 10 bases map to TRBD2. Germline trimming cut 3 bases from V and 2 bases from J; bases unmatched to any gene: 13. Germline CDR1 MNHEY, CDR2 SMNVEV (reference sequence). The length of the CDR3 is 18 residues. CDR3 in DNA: TGTGCCAGCAGTTTTACAGGGGGGGCTAGCGGGGGTACCTACGAGCAGTACGTC. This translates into CASSFTGGASGGTYEQYV.

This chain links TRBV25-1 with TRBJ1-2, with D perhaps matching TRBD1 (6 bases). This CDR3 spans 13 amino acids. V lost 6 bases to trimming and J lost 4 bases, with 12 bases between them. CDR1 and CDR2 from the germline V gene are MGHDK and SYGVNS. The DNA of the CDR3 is TGTGCCAGCAGCTTGACAGGCAGCTATGGCTACACCTTC. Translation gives CASSLTGSYGYTF.

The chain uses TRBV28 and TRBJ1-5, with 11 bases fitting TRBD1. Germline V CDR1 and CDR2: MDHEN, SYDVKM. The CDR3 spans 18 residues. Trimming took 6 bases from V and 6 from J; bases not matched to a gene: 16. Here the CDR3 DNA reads TGTGCCAGCAGGTCAGTGGACAGGGGGCGATTTTTAACTCAGCCCCAGCATTTT. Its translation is CASRSVDRGRFLTQPQHF.

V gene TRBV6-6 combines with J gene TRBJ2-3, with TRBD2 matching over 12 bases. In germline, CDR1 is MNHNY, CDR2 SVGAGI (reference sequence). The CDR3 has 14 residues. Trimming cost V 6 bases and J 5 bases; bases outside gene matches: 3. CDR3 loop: CASSPSGGVDTQYF. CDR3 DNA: TGTGCCAGCAGCCCTAGCGGGGGGGTAGATACGCAGTATTTT.

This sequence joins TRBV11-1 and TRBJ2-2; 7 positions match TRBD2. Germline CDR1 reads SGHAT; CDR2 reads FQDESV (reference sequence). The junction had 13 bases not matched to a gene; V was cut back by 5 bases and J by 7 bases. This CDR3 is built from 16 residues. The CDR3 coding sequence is TGTGCCAGCAGCAACCTTATCCTAGCGGAGGTCGGGGAGCTGTTTTTT. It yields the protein CASSNLILAEVGELFF.

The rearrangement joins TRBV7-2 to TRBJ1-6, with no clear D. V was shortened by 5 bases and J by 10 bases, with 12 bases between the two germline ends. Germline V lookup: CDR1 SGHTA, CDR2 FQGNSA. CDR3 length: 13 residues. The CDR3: CASSAREWSPLHF. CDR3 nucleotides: TGTGCCAGCAGCGCCCGGGAGTGGTCACCCCTCCACTTT.

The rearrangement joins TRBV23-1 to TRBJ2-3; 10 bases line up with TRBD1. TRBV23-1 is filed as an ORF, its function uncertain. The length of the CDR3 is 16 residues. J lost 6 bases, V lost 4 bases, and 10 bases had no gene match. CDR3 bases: TGCGCCAGCAGTCCCGAGACAGGGGGCCACTTTGATACGCAGTATTTT. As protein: CASSPETGGHFDTQYF.

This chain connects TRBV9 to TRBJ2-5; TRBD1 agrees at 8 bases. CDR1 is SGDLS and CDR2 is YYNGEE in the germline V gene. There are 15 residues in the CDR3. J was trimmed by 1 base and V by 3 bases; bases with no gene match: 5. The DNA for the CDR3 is TGTGCCAGCAGCGCATCGGGGACAGGCCAAGAGACCCAGTACTTC. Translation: CASSASGTGQETQYF.